The 5 T cell receptor beta chains in this list originate from one sample, sequenced in a study of blood T cell repertoires in COVID-19. Here immunoSEQ multiplex PCR was the method, and the copy in TCRdb shows in-frame clones only, minus some. The table includes roughly 74,000 clones, 80% to 90% detected once. Specimen: peripheral blood. The receptors here all came from a man aged 65 to 79 with acute or convalescent COVID-19.

This CDR3 reads CASSIRTADYEQYF. CDR3 nucleotides: TGTGCCAGTAGTATAAGGACAGCGGACTACGAGCAGTACTTC. The rearrangement joins TRBV19 to TRBJ2-7; D possibly corresponds to TRBD1 (6 bases). The CDR3 contains 14 residues. Trimming took off 2 bases at V and 3 bases at J, with 11 bases between the two ends. Germline V gives CDR1 LNHDA, CDR2 SQIVND (reference sequence).

The J gene is TRBJ2-5, the V gene TRBV6-5, with 8 bases fitting TRBD1. J gave up 3 bases and V 6 bases, and 3 bases lay outside the gene matches. Germline CDR1 and CDR2: MNHEY and SVGAGI. The CDR3 is 13 amino acids. Written as DNA, the CDR3 is TGTGCCAGCAGGGGGACAGGTAAAGAGACCCAGTACTTC. It codes for CASRGTGKETQYF.

The chain uses TRBV3-1 (or the pseudogene TRBV3-2) and TRBJ1-1; maybe TRBD1 (5 bases). This CDR3 region has 13 residues. Trimming shortened V by 4 bases and J by 0 bases, and 6 bases separated the two germline ends. Per the germline V gene, CDR1 is LGHDT and CDR2 is YNNKEL (reference sequence). The DNA for the CDR3 is TGTGCCAGCAGCCCGACAGTGAACACTGAAGCTTTCTTT. Protein product: CASSPTVNTEAFF.

The chain links TRBV5-1 to TRBJ2-1; D is uncertain. Germline-derived CDR1 and CDR2 are SGHRS and YFSETQ. V lost 2 bases to trimming and J lost 0 bases, with 12 bases between them. The CDR3 has 16 amino acids. CDR3 coding DNA: TGCGCCAGCAGCTTTCCCCGTTTGAGCTCCTACAATGAGCAGTTCTTC. Translating it yields CASSFPRLSSYNEQFF.

There are a few counts of this clone. The chain is built from TRBV2 and TRBJ1-4; 8 bases line up with TRBD1. In germline, CDR1 is SNHLY, CDR2 FYNNEI. J gave up 7 bases and V 6 bases, and 4 bases lay outside the gene matches. The CDR3 is 13 residues long. In DNA, the CDR3 is TGTGCCAGCAGAGGGACAGGCGTTGAAAAACTGTTTTTT. As protein: CASRGTGVEKLFF.